A selection of T cell receptor beta chains follows, all from one sample in a study of T cell responses to AZD1222 COVID-19 vaccine. TCRdb's table, derived via immunoSEQ multiplex PCR, lists solely in-frame clones and lacks some. The sample contains approximately 67,000 clones, about 85% of which appear only once. Sequenced material: peripheral blood, taken on day 0 of AZD1222 vaccination. These TCRs come from an adult in good health. Both conserved end residues are part of each CDR3. A D gene is named only where the DNA matches it firmly. Size values are once, few and many counts, or a class for expanded clones, and some rows have none.

V,J,D,size,CDR3,DNA
TRBV30,TRBJ1-4,.,once,CAWSVGSGNEKLFF,TGTGCCTGGAGTGTAGGGTCGGGTAATGAAAAACTGTTTTTT
TRBV10-1,TRBJ2-2,TRBD2,.,CASSESRLAGVTGELFF,TGCGCCAGCAGTGAAAGCAGACTAGCGGGAGTCACCGGGGAGCTGTTTTTT
TRBV7-2,TRBJ2-1,.,.,CASSLAGVARSYNEQFF,TGTGCCAGCAGCTTAGCCGGGGTAGCGCGCTCCTACAATGAGCAGTTCTTC
TRBV6-6,TRBJ2-7,.,.,CASISQAYEQYF,TGTGCCAGCATTTCACAGGCCTACGAGCAGTACTTC
TRBV6-5,TRBJ1-1,.,.,CASSYSGRGNTEAFF,TGTGCCAGCAGTTACTCGGGCAGGGGCAACACTGAAGCTTTCTTT
TRBV7-9,TRBJ1-2,.,.,CASSPPRYLYGYTF,TGTGCCAGCAGCCCTCCCCGCTACCTCTATGGCTACACCTTC
TRBV2,TRBJ2-5,.,.,CASRDGGSRETQYF,TGTGCCAGTCGCGACGGGGGCAGTAGGGAGACCCAGTACTTC
TRBV28,TRBJ2-4,.,.,CASNGMGATKNIQYF,TGTGCCAGCAACGGAATGGGGGCCACCAAAAACATTCAGTACTTC
TRBV19,TRBJ1-6,.,.,CASRRENGPLHF,TGTGCCAGTAGGCGTGAGAACGGCCCCCTCCACTTT
TRBV5-1,TRBJ1-2,.,few,CASSFDAGATSYGYTF,TGCGCCAGCAGCTTCGATGCGGGGGCGACCTCCTATGGCTACACCTTC
TRBV18,TRBJ2-1,TRBD1,.,CASSTQPGQSIYNEQFF,TGTGCCAGCTCAACCCAACCGGGACAGTCCATCTACAATGAGCAGTTCTTC
TRBV13,TRBJ1-4,TRBD1,once,CASSPRGRGANEKLFF,TGTGCCAGCAGCCCCAGGGGGCGGGGGGCTAATGAAAAACTGTTTTTT
TRBV10-3,TRBJ1-2,.,.,CAISDREVDSVGYTF,TGTGCCATCAGTGACAGGGAGGTGGATTCGGTCGGCTACACCTTC
TRBV4-3,TRBJ1-5,.,.,CASSQDRQPGQPQHF,TGCGCCAGCAGCCAAGATCGGCAGCCAGGTCAGCCCCAGCATTTT
TRBV7-2,TRBJ1-4,TRBD1,once,CASSQETGSEKLFF,TGTGCCAGCAGCCAAGAGACAGGGTCGGAAAAACTGTTTTTT
TRBV28,TRBJ2-7,TRBD2,.,CASSSRLAVYEQYF,TGTGCCAGCAGTTCTAGGCTAGCGGTCTACGAGCAGTACTTC
TRBV18,TRBJ1-1,.,.,CASSPPSGTEAFF,TGTGCCAGCTCACCCCCGTCCGGGACTGAAGCTTTCTTT
TRBV19,TRBJ1-2,.,few,CASSISGQRGYGYTF,TGTGCCAGTAGTATTAGTGGCCAGAGGGGCTACGGCTACACCTTC
TRBV11-3,TRBJ2-6,TRBD1,.,CASSSGTGSSGANVLTF,TGTGCCAGCAGCTCCGGGACAGGGAGCTCTGGGGCCAACGTCCTGACTTTC
TRBV7-9,TRBJ1-2,.,once,CASSALQGPKGYTF,TGTGCCAGCAGCGCCTTACAGGGCCCGAAGGGGTACACCTTC
TRBV6-4,TRBJ2-1,TRBD2,.,CASATSGRSYEQFF,TGTGCCAGCGCCACTAGCGGGAGGTCCTATGAGCAGTTCTTC
TRBV30,TRBJ2-7,.,.,CAWRIRGKRMDPYEQYF,TGTGCCTGGAGGATACGGGGCAAAAGAATGGACCCGTACGAGCAGTACTTC
TRBV19,TRBJ2-7,.,once,CASSIHRYEQYF,TGTGCCAGTAGTATACACAGGTACGAGCAGTACTTC
TRBV25-1,TRBJ2-3,TRBD2,.,CASSEGGTSGRKYF,TGTGCCAGCAGTGAAGGAGGAACTAGCGGTAGGAAGTATTTT
TRBV7-2,TRBJ1-1,.,.,CASSFTGYTEAFF,TGTGCCAGCAGCTTTACAGGGTACACTGAAGCTTTCTTT
TRBV18,TRBJ1-1,.,.,CASSLGTVRRNTEAFF,TGTGCCAGCTCACTCGGGACCGTTAGGAGGAACACTGAAGCTTTCTTT
TRBV19,TRBJ2-1,.,.,CASSGRGSVSGEQFF,TGTGCCAGTAGTGGTAGGGGGTCAGTTTCGGGTGAGCAGTTCTTC
TRBV5-3,TRBJ2-2,TRBD2,.,CARLAVPRGFFGELFF,TGTGCCAGGCTAGCGGTCCCACGGGGATTCTTCGGGGAGCTGTTTTTT
TRBV5-8,TRBJ2-7,.,.,CASSLGSGFGYEQYF,TGTGCCAGCAGCTTGGGGTCTGGGTTCGGGTACGAGCAGTACTTC
TRBV4-3,TRBJ1-5,.,.,CASSLKIAENQPQHF,TGCGCCAGCAGCCTCAAGATTGCCGAAAATCAGCCCCAGCATTTT
TRBV11-2,TRBJ2-1,.,.,CASSLGSGYEQFF,TGTGCCAGCAGCTTAGGGTCTGGGTATGAGCAGTTCTTC
TRBV5-1,TRBJ2-1,.,few,CASSVRVNEQFF,TGCGCCAGCAGCGTCAGGGTAAATGAGCAGTTCTTC
TRBV7-2,TRBJ1-5,.,.,CASSLGDTSNQPQHF,TGTGCCAGCAGCTTAGGGGACACATCCAATCAGCCCCAGCATTTT
TRBV28,TRBJ2-7,.,.,CASHIQGRFHEQYF,TGTGCCAGCCATATTCAGGGGAGGTTCCACGAGCAGTACTTC
TRBV18,TRBJ1-5,.,few,CASSPSGSSNQPQHF,TGTGCCAGCTCACCATCGGGCAGTAGCAATCAGCCCCAGCATTTT
TRBV5-6,TRBJ2-5,.,.,CASSLDQETQYF,TGTGCCAGCAGCTTGGATCAAGAGACCCAGTACTTC
TRBV9,TRBJ2-1,.,.,CASSLHTGFYNEQFF,TGTGCCAGCAGCTTACACACAGGGTTCTACAATGAGCAGTTCTTC
TRBV28,TRBJ2-1,TRBD2,.,CASSLNLRLAGSYNEQFF,TGTGCCAGCAGTCTAAATCTACGACTAGCTGGCTCCTACAATGAGCAGTTCTTC
TRBV6-5,TRBJ1-5,.,.,CASSWGQGNQPQHF,TGTGCCAGCAGTTGGGGGCAGGGAAATCAGCCCCAGCATTTT
TRBV12-3/TRBV12-4,TRBJ1-2,.,.,CASSLGLSYGYTF,TGTGCCAGCAGTTTGGGTCTGAGCTATGGCTACACCTTC
TRBV27,TRBJ2-3,TRBD2,.,CASSFMTSGGATDTQYF,TGTGCCAGCAGTTTTATGACTAGCGGGGGGGCCACAGATACGCAGTATTTT
TRBV29-1,TRBJ1-1,TRBD1,.,CSGGTDKRNTEAFF,TGCAGCGGTGGGACAGACAAGAGGAACACTGAAGCTTTCTTT
TRBV28,TRBJ1-1,.,.,CASSLTSRTQAFF,TGTGCCAGCAGTTTAACTTCCAGGACTCAAGCTTTCTTT
TRBV2,TRBJ2-7,TRBD1,.,CASSEGDRDEQYF,TGTGCCAGCAGTGAGGGGGACAGGGACGAGCAGTACTTC
TRBV6-1,TRBJ1-2,.,.,CASSEALGGDGYTF,TGTGCCAGCAGTGAAGCCCTCGGGGGTGACGGCTACACCTTC
TRBV5-5,TRBJ1-5,TRBD1,few,CASSSDPGTGGVPQHF,TGTGCCAGCAGCTCCGACCCCGGGACAGGGGGGGTGCCCCAGCATTTT
TRBV27,TRBJ1-5,TRBD1,once,CASSFIGTGNQPQHF,TGTGCCAGCAGTTTTATCGGGACAGGCAATCAGCCCCAGCATTTT
TRBV27,TRBJ2-1,TRBD2,.,CASSPRTSGKGEEQFF,TGTGCCAGCAGTCCAAGGACTAGCGGGAAGGGAGAAGAGCAGTTCTTC
TRBV28,TRBJ1-5,TRBD1,.,CASRRTGGGNSNQPQHF,TGTGCCAGCAGGAGGACAGGGGGTGGTAATAGCAATCAGCCCCAGCATTTT
TRBV7-2,TRBJ1-6,TRBD1,.,CASSFEGQKSPLHF,TGTGCCAGCAGCTTCGAGGGACAGAAATCACCCCTCCACTTT
TRBV7-2,TRBJ1-6,.,once,CASSPPRGPNSPLHF,TGTGCCAGCAGCCCCCCGCGGGGGCCCAATTCACCCCTCCACTTT
TRBV13,TRBJ1-3,.,once,CASSDLGSGNTIYF,TGTGCCAGCAGCGACTTGGGCTCTGGAAACACCATATATTTT
TRBV7-9,TRBJ1-6,.,once,CASSLAIIGNSPLHF,TGTGCCAGCAGCTTAGCAATCATAGGGAATTCACCCCTCCACTTT
TRBV28,TRBJ1-2,.,.,CASAYWGGGYTF,TGTGCCAGCGCCTATTGGGGAGGAGGCTACACCTTC